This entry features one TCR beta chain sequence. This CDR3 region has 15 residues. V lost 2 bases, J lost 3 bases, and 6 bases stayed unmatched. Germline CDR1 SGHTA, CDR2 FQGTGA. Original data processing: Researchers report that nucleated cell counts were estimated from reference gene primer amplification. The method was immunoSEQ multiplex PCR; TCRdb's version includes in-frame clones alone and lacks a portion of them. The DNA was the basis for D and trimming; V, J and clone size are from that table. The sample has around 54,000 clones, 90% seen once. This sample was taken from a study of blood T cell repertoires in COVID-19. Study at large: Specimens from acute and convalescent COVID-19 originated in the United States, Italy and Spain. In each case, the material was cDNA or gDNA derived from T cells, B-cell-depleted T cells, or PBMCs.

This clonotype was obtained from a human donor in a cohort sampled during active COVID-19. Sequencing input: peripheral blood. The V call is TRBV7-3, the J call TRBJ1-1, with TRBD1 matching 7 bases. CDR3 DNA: TGTGCCAGCAGCTTAGAAGACAGGGCACACACTGAAGCTTTCTTT. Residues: CASSLEDRAHTEAFF.